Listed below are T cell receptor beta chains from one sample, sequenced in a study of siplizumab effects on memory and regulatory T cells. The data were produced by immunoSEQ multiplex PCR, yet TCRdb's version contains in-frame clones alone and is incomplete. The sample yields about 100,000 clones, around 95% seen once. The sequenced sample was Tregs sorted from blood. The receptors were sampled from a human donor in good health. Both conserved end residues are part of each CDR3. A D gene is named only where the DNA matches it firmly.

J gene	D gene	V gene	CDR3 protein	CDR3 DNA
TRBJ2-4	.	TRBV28	CLGASWGAKNIQYF	TGTTTAGGGGCCTCCTGGGGAGCCAAAAACATTCAGTACTTC
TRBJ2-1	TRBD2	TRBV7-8	CASSSWSPSGSHNEQFF	TGTGCCAGCAGCTCCTGGTCGCCTAGCGGGAGTCATAATGAGCAGTTCTTC
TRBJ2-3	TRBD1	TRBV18	CASSPTWTGGQDTQYF	TGTGCCAGCTCCCCCACTTGGACAGGGGGGCAAGATACGCAGTATTTT
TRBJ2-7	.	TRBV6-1	CASRTGNEQYF	TGTGCCAGCAGAACAGGGAACGAGCAGTACTTC
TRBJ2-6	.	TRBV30	CAWTGPGANVLTF	TGTGCCTGGACAGGTCCTGGGGCCAACGTCCTGACTTTC
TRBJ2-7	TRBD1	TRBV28	CASSIYRGPFYEQYF	TGTGCCAGCAGCATCTACAGGGGGCCGTTTTACGAGCAGTACTTC
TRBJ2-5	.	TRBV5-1	CASSLVGSRQETQYF	TGCGCCAGCAGCTTGGTCGGGAGCAGACAAGAGACCCAGTACTTC
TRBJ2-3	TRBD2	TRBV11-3	CASSPGGLSTDTQYF	TGTGCCAGCAGCCCGGGAGGCCTTAGCACAGATACGCAGTATTTT
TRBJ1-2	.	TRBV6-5	CASSPDLASPRTF	TGTGCCAGCAGCCCCGACCTGGCGTCCCCTAGGACCTTC
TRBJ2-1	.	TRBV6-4	CASSAGVAAYNEQFF	TGTGCCAGCAGTGCTGGGGTAGCGGCCTACAATGAGCAGTTCTTC
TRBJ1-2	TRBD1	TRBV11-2	CASSLGTGAYGYTF	TGTGCCAGCAGCTTAGGGACAGGGGCCTATGGCTACACCTTC